The next 14 T cell receptor beta chains were all read from a single sample in a study of blood T cell repertoires in COVID-19. The repertoire was sequenced with immunoSEQ multiplex PCR; TCRdb's copy has only in-frame clones and lacks some. The sample yields over 200,000 clones, around 87% seen once. Sequencing was carried out using peripheral blood. The receptors were gathered from a woman aged 45-65 years with acute or convalescent COVID-19.

The chain combines TRBV5-4 with TRBJ2-2; 11 bases map to TRBD1. The CDR3 is 16 amino acids. From germline, CDR1 is SGHNT and CDR2 YYREEE (reference sequence). J was trimmed by 3 bases and V by 4 bases; bases with no gene match: 5. As DNA, the CDR3 is TGTGCCAGCAGCACCCGGACAGGGGGCGACACCGGGGAGCTGTTTTTT. Translated, it gives CASSTRTGGDTGELFF.

The chain's CDR3 is CASTGNTEAFF. The DNA for the CDR3 is TGTGCCAGCACGGGGAACACTGAAGCTTTCTTT. J is TRBJ1-1 and V is TRBV12-3 or TRBV12-4; unclear D gene. There are 11 residues in the CDR3. The V gene lost 7 bases and the J gene lost 1 base, with 4 bases spanning the gap.

The chain is built from TRBV5-1 and TRBJ2-2, with D tentatively TRBD1 (5 bases). This CDR3 contains 14 residues. The V end was cut by 0 bases, the J end by 9 bases, with 12 bases between. Germline V gene sequence: CDR1 SGHRS, CDR2 YFSETQ. The CDR3 protein is CASSLVLGRRELFF. In DNA form, the CDR3 reads TGCGCCAGCAGCTTGGTGCTGGGGCGAAGGGAGCTGTTTTTT.

The V and J genes are TRBV6-6 and TRBJ1-5, with TRBD1 matching over 10 bases. Trimming at V came to 6 bases and at J to 4 bases, leaving 6 bases not matched to a gene. CDR3 length: 15 residues. The germline CDR1 and CDR2 sequences are MNHNY and SVGAGI (reference sequence). DNA for the CDR3: TGTGCCAGCAGCCAACAGGACAGGGGGAATCAGCCCCAGCATTTT. Translation: CASSQQDRGNQPQHF.

The chain combines TRBV12-2 with TRBJ2-7; no DNA check was done on the table's D call, TRBD1. TRBV12-2 is designated a pseudogene. This CDR3 is built from 15 residues. The CDR3 coding sequence is TGTGCAAGTCGCTTAACGACAGGGTTTGCCTACGAGCAGTACTTC. Translation gives CASRLTTGFAYEQYF.

The chain links TRBV2 to TRBJ2-1; D remains ambiguous. Germline V gives CDR1 SNHLY, CDR2 FYNNEI. CDR3 length equals 13 residues. Trimming took 2 bases from V and 5 from J, leaving 7 bases between them. The CDR3 protein is CASSESLNNEQFF. DNA for the CDR3: TGTGCCAGCAGTGAAAGCCTGAACAATGAGCAGTTCTTC. Full variable domain (rest looked up from reference TRBV2 and TRBJ2-1): EPEVTQTPSHQVTQMGQEVILRCVPISNHLYFYWYRQILGQKVEFLVSFYNNEISEKSEIFDDQFSVERPDGSNFTLKIRSTKLEDSAMYFCASSESLNNEQFFGPGTRLTVL.

This clone was found a few times. For the CDR3, the DNA is TGTGCCAGCAGCTTAGCCGGGACTGATAACTATGGCTACACCTTC. Translated, it gives CASSLAGTDNYGYTF. This rearrangement joins TRBV7-9 to TRBJ1-2; perhaps TRBD1 as D (5 bases). The V end was cut by 0 bases, the J end by 1 base, with 9 bases between. Germline V gene sequence: CDR1 SEHNR, CDR2 FQNEAQ (reference sequence). The CDR3 is 15 residues long.

This clone showed up just a few times. The chain has TRBV5-4 and TRBJ2-3, with TRBD2 identical over 8 bases. From germline, CDR1 is SGHNT and CDR2 YYREEE (reference sequence). Trimming at V came to 2 bases and at J to 4 bases, leaving 12 bases not matched to a gene. This CDR3 is built from 17 residues. In DNA, the CDR3 is TGTGCCAGCAGCTTCCGGACTAGCCGGGCAGTATCAGATACGCAGTATTTT. Its translation is CASSFRTSRAVSDTQYF.

This clone has a single count. The chain couples TRBV30 to TRBJ2-3, with D possibly TRBD2 on 7 matching bases. CDR3 length: 16 residues. Trimming shortened V by 5 bases and J by 3 bases, and 21 bases separated the two germline ends. Germline CDR1 GTSNPN, CDR2 SVGIG (reference sequence). CDR3 sequence: CAWSSGGSAGTDTQYF. The CDR3, as DNA: TGTGCCTGGTCCTCGGGGGGCTCCGCGGGGACAGATACGCAGTATTTT.

This clone was seen once. Here the CDR3 DNA reads TGTGCCAGCAGTTTATCCCACAGTCCAGAGACCCAGTACTTC. Protein: CASSLSHSPETQYF. The V gene is TRBV28, the J gene TRBJ2-5; no definite D call. The CDR3 covers 14 residues. V lost 1 base and J 4 bases, leaving 10 bases between the germline ends. Germline CDR1 MDHEN, CDR2 SYDVKM.

The chain has TRBV27 and TRBJ1-5; D is uncertain. The V and J ends lost 6 bases and 0 bases respectively, with 12 bases between them. The germline CDR1 and CDR2 sequences are MNHEY and SMNVEV (reference sequence). The CDR3 runs 15 residues. The CDR3 loop is CASRSHIDSNQPQHF. DNA for the CDR3: TGTGCCAGCAGATCTCACATTGATAGCAATCAGCCCCAGCATTTT.

The genes are TRBV7-9 and TRBJ2-1; 7 nucleotides align to TRBD1. The CDR3 totals 14 residues. Germline CDR1 is SEHNR and CDR2 is FQNEAQ (reference sequence). V shed 6 bases and J 3 bases; nucleotides not matched to a gene: 5. CDR3 sequence (DNA): TGTGCCAGCAGGCAAAGGGACAGCTACAATGAGCAGTTCTTC. The encoded protein is CASRQRDSYNEQFF.

The chain is built from TRBV6-4 and TRBJ2-1; 11 bases are a match to TRBD2. Germline V gene sequence: CDR1 MRHNA, CDR2 SNTAGT. The CDR3 is 15 amino acids. V dropped 6 bases and J dropped 10; count of bases not matched to a gene: 11. This CDR3 reads CASSPTSGTGFEQFF. CDR3 sequence (DNA): TGTGCCAGCAGCCCGACTAGCGGGACTGGGTTCGAGCAGTTCTTC.

The gene calls are TRBV27 and TRBJ2-7; 8 bases align to TRBD1. Germline V gene lookup returns CDR1 MNHEY and CDR2 SMNVEV (reference sequence). Trimming cost V 4 bases and J 7 bases; bases outside gene matches: 12. The CDR3 covers 15 residues. Here the CDR3 DNA reads TGTGCCAGCAGTTCGGGGACAGGAAGGTGGGGGGAGCAGTACTTC. This codes for CASSSGTGRWGEQYF.